This T cell receptor beta chain comes out of a study of vaccination and CD4 T cells after COVID-19. One entry per CDR3 protein, called by TCRdb with MiXCR from the PCR reads. Found here are over 20,000 distinct CDR3 sequences, about 60% of them singletons; the top ten hold about 1.1%. The ends were cut back, 0 bases at V and 4 bases at J, with 12 bases in the middle. Germline loops: CDR1 MNHNS, CDR2 SASEGT. This CDR3 has 15 residues. This clonotype turned up a few times. The clonotype was recovered from a human donor who had recovered from COVID-19. V is TRBV6-1 and J is TRBJ1-1; D is uncertain. The source material was CD4+ T cells from blood, sampled before SARS-CoV-2 vaccination. The CDR3 loop reads CASSEALGWGTEAFF. CDR3 coding DNA: TGTGCCAGCAGTGAAGCTTTAGGGTGGGGCACTGAAGCTTTCTTT.